A single sample gave rise to the 7 T cell receptor beta chains below, sequenced in a study of control samples from healthy donors and cancer patients (dated by TCRdb to about 2020). Library method: the immunoSEQ multiplex PCR assay. The clones in this table, taken by TCRdb from immuneACCESS, are in-frame only. Not every clone is retained; where verified, under half of the shortfall comes from an unresolved V gene, and the cause of the rest is unknown. The sample table shows some 150,000 clones, and over 90% are seen once. The ten largest make up approximately 1% of the sample. Sequencing used blood. The source of these receptors is a woman in her twenties or thirties in good health.

The rearrangement links TRBV14 to TRBJ1-1; D call uncertain. The CDR3 is 16 residues long. Trimming removed 1 base at V and 0 bases at J, with 12 bases between. CDR1 and CDR2 from the germline V gene are SGHDN and FVKESK. Here the CDR3 DNA reads TGTGCCAGCAGCCAAGGAAGTGGCAGGATGAACACTGAAGCTTTCTTT. This encodes CASSQGSGRMNTEAFF.

The rearrangement uses TRBV5-1 and TRBJ1-2, with a weak D call TRBD1 (5 bases). The germline gives CDR1 SGHRS, CDR2 YFSETQ. The CDR3 sequence is 14 residues long. V lost 0 bases and J 4 bases, leaving 10 bases between the germline ends. The CDR3 DNA reads as TGCGCCAGCAGCTTGGAGGGGTCTGGCTATGGCTACACCTTC. It encodes CASSLEGSGYGYTF. The whole variable domain, remainder taken from reference TRBV5-1 and TRBJ1-2, is KAGVTQTPRYLIKTRGQQVTLSCSPISGHRSVSWYQQTPGQGLQFLFEYFSETQRNKGNFPGRFSGRQFSNSRSEMNVSTLELGDSALYLCASSLEGSGYGYTFGSGTRLTVV.

This clone was detected only once. The CDR3 reads CASSWGQGAGVNQPQHF. DNA for the CDR3: TGTGCCAGCAGCTGGGGACAGGGGGCTGGGGTGAATCAGCCCCAGCATTTT. V usage is TRBV2 and J usage is TRBJ1-5; 12 bases map to TRBD1. Trimming removed 6 bases from V and 4 bases from J; junction bases left unmatched: 10. The CDR3 is 17 residues long. The germline gives CDR1 SNHLY, CDR2 FYNNEI.

This clone came up once. This rearrangement joins TRBV9 to TRBJ1-4; D remains ambiguous. V was clipped by 1 base and J by 8 bases, with 9 bases between them. This CDR3 region has 13 residues. From germline, CDR1 is SGDLS and CDR2 YYNGEE. The chain's CDR3 is CASSVTGVEKLFF. As DNA, the CDR3 is TGTGCCAGCAGCGTAACTGGGGTAGAAAAACTGTTTTTT.

The DNA of the CDR3 is TGTGCCAGCAGCCAAGGACAGAGCCCGGGGACCCAGTACTTC. It codes for CASSQGQSPGTQYF. The chain couples TRBV3-1 (or the pseudogene TRBV3-2) to TRBJ2-5, with D perhaps TRBD1 (5 bases). The CDR3 totals 14 residues. CDR1 is LGHDT and CDR2 is YNNKEL in the germline V gene (reference sequence). V dropped 1 base and J dropped 7 bases, with 13 bases sitting between them.

The chain combines TRBV5-1 with TRBJ2-1; TRBD2 agrees at 9 bases. V was pared by 3 bases and J by 6 bases, with 10 bases of the junction left unmatched. Germline CDR1 is SGHRS and CDR2 is YFSETQ. CDR3 length equals 16 residues. The CDR3 loop reads CASSSYSSGISNEQFF. CDR3 coding DNA: TGCGCCAGCAGCTCATATTCTAGCGGGATTAGCAATGAGCAGTTCTTC.

The chain combines TRBV4-2 with TRBJ2-5; 15 bases agree with TRBD2. The length of the CDR3 is 19 residues. Trimming at V came to 4 bases and at J to 3 bases, leaving 12 bases not matched to a gene. Germline V gene sequence: CDR1 LGHNA, CDR2 YNFKEQ. The CDR3 here is CASSPEGLAGGLLKETQYF. The CDR3 DNA sequence: TGTGCCAGCAGCCCAGAGGGACTAGCGGGGGGCCTCCTAAAAGAGACCCAGTACTTC.